Listed here are 29 T cell receptor beta chains from one sample, sequenced in a study of CD8+ T cells in alopecia areata. Sequencing used cDNA as its template, made by extracting RNA and reverse transcribing it. Sequencing used immunoSEQ multiplex PCR; TCRdb keeps in-frame clones, though not all of them. This table holds 70,000 or so clones, 25% to 35% found once. Noted treatment: oral pan-JAK inhibitor, 5-10 mg twice daily. Sequencing used CD8+ T cells sorted from blood, obtained at week 4, from a patient treated with tofacitinib. These receptors all come from a human donor with alopecia areata.

The chain carries TRBV5-1 and TRBJ2-7; the match to TRBD2 covers 7 bases. This CDR3 has 16 amino acids. CDR1 is SGHRS and CDR2 is YFSETQ in the germline V gene. The V gene end was trimmed by 2 bases and the J gene end by 2 bases; junction bases not matched to a gene: 10. The CDR3 DNA follows: TGCGCCAGCAGCTTTTCGGGCGGGGGAGGTCCCTACGAGCAGTACTTC. It is translated as CASSFSGGGGPYEQYF.

V usage is TRBV29-1 and J usage is TRBJ1-2; D is unresolved. CDR1 SQVTM and CDR2 ANQGSEA come from the germline V gene. V was pared by 4 bases and J by 3 bases, with 6 bases between. CDR3 length: 11 residues. The CDR3 DNA sequence: TGCAGCGTTGCGGTCGACTATGGCTACACCTTC. Amino acid sequence: CSVAVDYGYTF.

The chain links TRBV29-1 to TRBJ1-2; 11 nucleotides agree with TRBD1. The CDR3 has 12 residues. The germline CDR1 and CDR2 sequences are SQVTM and ANQGSEA. J lost 7 bases, V lost 8 bases, and 6 bases had no gene match. CDR3 region: CSSPGTGGGYTF. The CDR3 bases are TGCAGCTCGCCCGGGACAGGGGGTGGCTACACCTTC.

The sample holds a few counts of this clone. The gene calls are TRBV15 and TRBJ1-3; D remains ambiguous. Trimming pared 5 bases from V and 4 bases from J, leaving 15 bases between. The V gene's germline CDR1 is LNHNV and CDR2 YYDKDF (reference sequence). The CDR3 runs to 15 residues. The CDR3 is CATSESRAPGNTIYF. The CDR3 coding sequence is TGTGCCACCAGCGAATCCCGGGCCCCGGGAAACACCATATATTTT.

The chain employs TRBV30 and TRBJ2-1; D may be TRBD2 (6 bases). Germline V gene lookup returns CDR1 GTSNPN and CDR2 SVGIG (reference sequence). This CDR3 spans 14 amino acids. The CDR3 bases are TGTGCTGGCGAGGGCGGAGGGCTACCCAATGAGCAGTTCTTC. Its protein is CAGEGGGLPNEQFF.

The chain uses TRBV5-8 and TRBJ1-5; TRBD1 matches 7 bases. V lost 0 bases and J lost 9; bases outside the gene matches: 9. This CDR3 is 15 amino acids long. The germline gives CDR1 SGHTS, CDR2 YDEGEE. CDR3 nucleotides: TGTGCCAGCAGCTTGGGACAGGGTGGGATACGGCCCCAGCATTTT. It yields the protein CASSLGQGGIRPQHF.

This sequence joins TRBV30 and TRBJ1-2; the D is unclear. CDR1 is GTSNPN and CDR2 is SVGIG in the germline V gene (reference sequence). This CDR3 contains 11 residues. V lost 3 bases, J lost 4 bases, and 6 bases lay in between. CDR3 residues: CAWRDPYGYTF. The CDR3 DNA reads TGTGCCTGGAGGGACCCCTATGGCTACACCTTC.

This chain uses TRBV5-1 with TRBJ2-2; 9 bases map to TRBD1. With V trimmed by 5 bases and J by 3 bases, 8 bases remained unmatched. The CDR3 runs to 16 residues. The V gene's germline CDR1 is SGHRS and CDR2 YFSETQ. Written as DNA, the CDR3 is TGCGCCAGCAGACCCCCCCGGACAGGGGACACCGGGGAGCTGTTTTTT. It codes for CASRPPRTGDTGELFF.

This clone was detected a few times. The chain joins TRBV30 to TRBJ2-7; TRBD2 is a possible D gene (5 bases). V lost 1 base, J lost 7 bases, and 14 bases lay in between. Germline CDR1 is GTSNPN and CDR2 is SVGIG (reference sequence). The CDR3 consists of 13 residues. The DNA for the CDR3 is TGTGCCTGGAGTGCAAGTCTAGCTCAGGAGCAGTACTTC. Amino acids: CAWSASLAQEQYF.

The chain recombines TRBV29-1 with TRBJ2-1; 10 bases map to TRBD2. The V gene end was trimmed by 6 bases and the J gene end by 7 bases; junction bases not matched to a gene: 9. This CDR3 has 14 residues. The germline gives CDR1 SQVTM, CDR2 ANQGSEA. In DNA form, the CDR3 reads TGCAGCGTCCCTCTAGCGGGAGATAGGAATGAGCAGTTCTTC. It is translated as CSVPLAGDRNEQFF.

V usage is TRBV6-5 and J usage is TRBJ2-7; TRBD2 aligns across 8 bases. The CDR3 runs 14 residues. Germline V gene data show CDR1 as MNHEY and CDR2 as SVGAGI. V shed 5 bases, J shed 0 bases, and the junction held 3 bases outside the gene matches. This CDR3 is CASSPGTSSYEQYF. The CDR3 DNA follows: TGTGCCAGCAGTCCCGGGACTAGCTCCTACGAGCAGTACTTC.

J is TRBJ1-5 and V is TRBV7-9; 7 nucleotides align to TRBD1. With 5 bases clipped from V and 5 bases from J, the junction kept 12 bases outside the gene matches. Germline V gene lookup returns CDR1 SEHNR and CDR2 FQNEAQ (reference sequence). The CDR3 consists of 16 residues. The CDR3 region has the DNA TGTGCCAGCAGCCCCGGTTTCGACAGGGAGGATCAGCCCCAGCATTTT. This translates into CASSPGFDREDQPQHF.

This clone was seen more than once but under ten times. The chain uses TRBV29-1 and TRBJ2-7; TRBD2 matches 13 bases. The CDR3 extends over 18 amino acids. The V segment lost 7 bases and the J segment 4 bases; nucleotides outside the gene matches: 19. CDR1 is SQVTM, CDR2 ANQGSEA, per germline. The CDR3 protein is CSATGRGLAGELEYEQYF. The CDR3 region has the DNA TGCAGCGCAACGGGGCGCGGACTAGCGGGAGAGTTGGAATACGAGCAGTACTTC.

A few counts support this clone. Other DNA sequences in the same sample also yield this CDR3. The chain combines TRBV29-1 with TRBJ2-2; no clear D gene. CDR3 size: 12 residues. CDR1 and CDR2 from the germline V gene are SQVTM and ANQGSEA. V lost 4 bases to trimming and J lost 6 bases, with 9 bases between them. In nucleotides, the CDR3 is TGCAGCGTTGTGAAGGGCGCCGGGGAGCTGTTTTTT. It encodes CSVVKGAGELFF.

The chain is built from TRBV5-6 and TRBJ1-5; 11 bases are shared with TRBD1. The CDR3 runs 14 residues. Germline V CDR1 and CDR2: SGHDT, YYEEEE. J lost 7 bases, V lost 3 bases, and 3 bases had no gene match. In DNA form, the CDR3 reads TGTGCCAGCAGCTGGGGACAGGGGGGGCAGCCCCAGCATTTT. It yields the protein CASSWGQGGQPQHF. Variable domain in full (rest from reference TRBV5-6 and TRBJ1-5): DAGVTQSPTHLIKTRGQQVTLRCSPKSGHDTVSWYQQALGQGPQFIFQYYEEEERQRGNFPDRFSGHQFPNYSSELNVNALLLGDSALYLCASSWGQGGQPQHFGDGTRLSIL.

The rearrangement uses TRBV29-1 and TRBJ2-1; 10 nucleotides align to TRBD1. This CDR3 spans 14 amino acids. Germline CDR1 reads SQVTM; CDR2 reads ANQGSEA. Trimming cost V 4 bases and J 6 bases; bases outside gene matches: 6. CDR3 in DNA: TGCAGCGTTGCCGGGACAGGGGAGGTCAATGAGCAGTTCTTC. Its translation is CSVAGTGEVNEQFF.

This clone was counted only a few times. This rearrangement joins TRBV27 to TRBJ2-3; 7 positions agree with TRBD2. The germline gives CDR1 MNHEY, CDR2 SMNVEV (reference sequence). Unmatched junction bases numbered 10, after V lost 4 bases and J lost 3 bases. The CDR3 is 16 residues long. The CDR3 region is CASSSVGGGPTDTQYF. The CDR3 coding sequence is TGTGCCAGCAGTTCGGTCGGGGGAGGGCCAACAGATACGCAGTATTTT.

The chain links TRBV6-5 to TRBJ2-7; D is perhaps TRBD2 (6 bases). The CDR3 consists of 14 residues. CDR1 and CDR2 (germline): MNHEY, SVGAGI. V shed 0 bases and J shed 4 bases, with 10 bases lying between them. The CDR3 spells CASSYSTGRYEQYF. DNA for the CDR3: TGTGCCAGCAGTTACTCGACGGGGAGGTACGAGCAGTACTTC.

This clone was counted a few times. V usage is TRBV9 and J usage is TRBJ2-3, with 7 bases that match TRBD2. V gave up 2 bases and J gave up 0 bases; unmatched junction bases: 12. From germline, CDR1 is SGDLS and CDR2 YYNGEE. This CDR3 is 18 amino acids long. The CDR3, as DNA: TGTGCCAGCAGCGTGGGGATAGGCCTAGCGGACAGCACAGATACGCAGTATTTT. Residues: CASSVGIGLADSTDTQYF.

V and J are TRBV27 and TRBJ2-7, with a possible D match to TRBD2 (5 bases). V lost 5 bases to trimming and J lost 3 bases, with 17 bases between them. This CDR3 spans 15 amino acids. Germline V gives CDR1 MNHEY, CDR2 SMNVEV (reference sequence). CDR3 amino acids: CASSDEPGKFYEQYF. The CDR3, as DNA: TGTGCCAGCAGTGATGAACCGGGGAAATTCTACGAGCAGTACTTC.

This rearrangement joins TRBV29-1 to TRBJ2-2; D gene ambiguous. Germline CDR1 and CDR2: SQVTM and ANQGSEA. The length of the CDR3 is 14 residues. Deletions cut 3 bases from V and 0 bases from J, with 8 bases between. The CDR3 region is CSVDVGSNTGELFF. CDR3 nucleotides: TGCAGCGTTGACGTAGGATCGAACACCGGGGAGCTGTTTTTT.

This chain uses TRBV7-9 with TRBJ2-1, with 12 nucleotides matching TRBD2. The V and J ends lost 5 bases and 6 bases, in that order; junction bases with no gene match: 5. The germline CDR1 and CDR2 sequences are SEHNR and FQNEAQ (reference sequence). The CDR3 totals 15 residues. This CDR3 is CASSSRLAGVNEQFF. In DNA form, the CDR3 reads TGTGCCAGCAGCAGCCGACTAGCGGGAGTCAATGAGCAGTTCTTC.

This clone came up a few times. The chain employs TRBV29-1 and TRBJ2-1, with 14 bases lining up with TRBD2. The CDR3 totals 15 residues. CDR1 is SQVTM, CDR2 ANQGSEA, per germline. V was clipped by 4 bases and J by 9 bases; unmatched bases: 8. For the CDR3, the DNA is TGCAGCGTTGCAGGACTAGCGGGAGGTCTTGGTGAGCAGTTCTTC. Its translation: CSVAGLAGGLGEQFF.

V and J are TRBV4-2 and TRBJ2-7, with D uncertain. The CDR3 has 18 amino acids. Trimming took off 1 base at V and 0 bases at J, with 19 bases between the two ends. Germline assignment: CDR1 LGHNA and CDR2 YNFKEQ. CDR3 coding DNA: TGTGCCAGCAGCCAAGTGATGGGTCGGACCTCAGCCTCCTACGAGCAGTACTTC. Encoded protein: CASSQVMGRTSASYEQYF.

The chain is built from TRBV5-1 and TRBJ2-1; unclear D gene. The CDR3 consists of 16 residues. Germline assignment: CDR1 SGHRS and CDR2 YFSETQ. V lost 2 bases, J lost 0 bases, and 12 bases lay in between. CDR3 DNA: TGCGCCAGCAGCTTCACTCTACCAAGCTCCTACAATGAGCAGTTCTTC. Its protein product is CASSFTLPSSYNEQFF.

The chain is built from TRBV11-2 and TRBJ1-2; D is unresolved. CDR1 is SGHAT and CDR2 is FQNNGV in the germline V gene. V lost 1 base, J lost 6 bases, and 9 bases lay in between. There are 13 residues in the CDR3. The DNA for the CDR3 is TGTGCCAGCAGCTTAGCCGTGACGGATGGCTACACCTTC. Residues: CASSLAVTDGYTF.

This clone was found a few times. The chain uses TRBV10-3 and TRBJ2-6; D not resolved. The germline V gene has CDR1 ENHRY and CDR2 SYGVKD. Between the trimmed V and J ends, which lost 5 bases and 0 bases, there was a span of 5 bases. CDR3 length: 14 residues. The DNA of the CDR3 is TGTGCCATCAGTCTGAGCTCTGGGGCCAACGTCCTGACTTTC. It specifies CAISLSSGANVLTF.

This clone was recorded only once. The V gene is TRBV30, the J gene TRBJ2-7; 9 nucleotides line up with TRBD1. The CDR3 covers 14 residues. With 5 bases clipped from V and 3 bases from J, the junction kept 8 bases outside the gene matches. Germline CDR1 GTSNPN, CDR2 SVGIG (reference sequence). In DNA, the CDR3 is TGTGCCTGGGCCGCCGGGACAGGGAACTACGAGCAGTACTTC. Translation gives CAWAAGTGNYEQYF.

This sequence joins TRBV29-1 and TRBJ2-5, with no clear D. V lost 3 bases, J lost 4 bases, and 21 bases lay in between. The germline gives CDR1 SQVTM, CDR2 ANQGSEA. The CDR3 runs to 16 residues. The CDR3 is CSVEIGVLRIGETQYF. The CDR3 region has the DNA TGCAGCGTTGAGATAGGTGTGCTTAGGATCGGAGAGACCCAGTACTTC.